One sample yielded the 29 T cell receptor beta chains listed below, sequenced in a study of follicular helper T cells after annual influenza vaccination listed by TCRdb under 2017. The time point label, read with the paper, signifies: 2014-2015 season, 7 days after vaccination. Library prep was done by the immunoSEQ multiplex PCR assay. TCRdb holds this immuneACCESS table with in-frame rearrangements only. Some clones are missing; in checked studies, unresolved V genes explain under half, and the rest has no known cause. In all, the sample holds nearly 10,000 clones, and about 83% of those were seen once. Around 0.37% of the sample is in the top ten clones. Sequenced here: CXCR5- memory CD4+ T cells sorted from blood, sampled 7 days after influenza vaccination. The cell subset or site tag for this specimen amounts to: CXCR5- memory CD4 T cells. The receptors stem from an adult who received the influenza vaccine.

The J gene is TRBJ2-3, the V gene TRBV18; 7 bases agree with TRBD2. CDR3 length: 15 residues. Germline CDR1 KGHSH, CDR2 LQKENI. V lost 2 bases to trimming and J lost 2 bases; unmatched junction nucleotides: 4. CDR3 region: CASSPRLAHTDTQYF. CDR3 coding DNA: TGTGCCAGCTCACCAAGACTAGCCCACACAGATACGCAGTATTTT.

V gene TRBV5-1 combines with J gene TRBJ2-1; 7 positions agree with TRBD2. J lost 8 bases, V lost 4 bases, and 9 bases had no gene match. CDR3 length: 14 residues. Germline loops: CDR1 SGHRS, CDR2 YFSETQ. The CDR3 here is CASSVGLLPYEQFF. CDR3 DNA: TGCGCCAGCAGCGTGGGACTATTGCCTTATGAGCAGTTCTTC.

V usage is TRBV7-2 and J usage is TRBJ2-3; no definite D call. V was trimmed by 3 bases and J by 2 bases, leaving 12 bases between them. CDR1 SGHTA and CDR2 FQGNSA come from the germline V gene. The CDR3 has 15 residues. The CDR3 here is CASSFAAAPTDTQYF. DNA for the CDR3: TGTGCCAGCAGCTTTGCCGCGGCCCCCACAGATACGCAGTATTTT. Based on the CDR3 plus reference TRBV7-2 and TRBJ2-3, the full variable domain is GAGVSQSPSNKVTEKGKDVELRCDPISGHTALYWYRQSLGQGLEFLIYFQGNSAPDKSGLPSDRFSAERTGGSVSTLTIQRTQQEDSAVYLCASSFAAAPTDTQYFGPGTRLTVL.

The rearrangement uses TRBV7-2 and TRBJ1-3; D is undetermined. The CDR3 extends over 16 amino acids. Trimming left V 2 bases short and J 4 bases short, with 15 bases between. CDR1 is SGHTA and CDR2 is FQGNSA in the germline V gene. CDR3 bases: TGTGCCAGCAGCTTACGGCCTTTAGACCGAGGAAACACCATATATTTT. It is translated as CASSLRPLDRGNTIYF.

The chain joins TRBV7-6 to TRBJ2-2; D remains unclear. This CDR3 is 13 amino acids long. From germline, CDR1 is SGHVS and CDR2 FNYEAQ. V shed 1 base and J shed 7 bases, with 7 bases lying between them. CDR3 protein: CASSLDAIGELFF. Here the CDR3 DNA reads TGTGCCAGCAGCTTAGATGCTATCGGGGAGCTGTTTTTT.

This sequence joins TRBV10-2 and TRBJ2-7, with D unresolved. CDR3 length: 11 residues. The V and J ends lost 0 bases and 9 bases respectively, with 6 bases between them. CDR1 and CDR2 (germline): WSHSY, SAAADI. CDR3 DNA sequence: TGCGCCAGCAGTGAGTCCCCTTTGCAGTACTTC. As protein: CASSESPLQYF.

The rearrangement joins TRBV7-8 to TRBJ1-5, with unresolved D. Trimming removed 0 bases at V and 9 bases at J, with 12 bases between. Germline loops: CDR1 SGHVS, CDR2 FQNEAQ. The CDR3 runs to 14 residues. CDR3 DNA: TGTGCCAGCAGCTTAGCACCCCCCGGGCGGCCCCAGCATTTT. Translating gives CASSLAPPGRPQHF.

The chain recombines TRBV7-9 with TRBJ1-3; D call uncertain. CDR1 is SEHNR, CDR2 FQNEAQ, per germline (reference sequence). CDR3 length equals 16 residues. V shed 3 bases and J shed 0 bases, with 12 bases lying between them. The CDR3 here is CASSFVRTFSGNTIYF. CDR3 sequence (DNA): TGTGCCAGCAGCTTTGTAAGGACTTTCTCTGGAAACACCATATATTTT.

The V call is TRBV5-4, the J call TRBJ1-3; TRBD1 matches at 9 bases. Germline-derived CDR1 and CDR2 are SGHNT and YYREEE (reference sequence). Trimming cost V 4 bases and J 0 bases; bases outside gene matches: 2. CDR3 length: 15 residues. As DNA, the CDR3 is TGTGCCAGCAGCCAGACAGGGGGCTCTGGAAACACCATATATTTT. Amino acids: CASSQTGGSGNTIYF. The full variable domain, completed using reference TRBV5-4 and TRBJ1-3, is ETGVTQSPTHLIKTRGQQVTLRCSSQSGHNTVSWYQQALGQGPQFIFQYYREEENGRGNFPPRFSGLQFPNYSSELNVNALELDDSALYLCASSQTGGSGNTIYFGEGSWLTVV.

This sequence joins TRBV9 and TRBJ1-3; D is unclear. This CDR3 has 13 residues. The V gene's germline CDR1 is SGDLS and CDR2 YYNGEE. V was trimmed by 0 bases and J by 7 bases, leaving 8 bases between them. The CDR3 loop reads CASSVEGGNTIYF. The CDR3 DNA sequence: TGTGCCAGCAGCGTAGAAGGAGGGAACACCATATATTTT.

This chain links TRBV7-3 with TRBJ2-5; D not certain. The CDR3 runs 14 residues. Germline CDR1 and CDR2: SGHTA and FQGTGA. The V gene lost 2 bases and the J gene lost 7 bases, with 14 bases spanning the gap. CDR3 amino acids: CASSLLGSTGTQYF. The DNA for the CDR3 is TGTGCCAGCAGCTTACTCGGCAGCACGGGGACCCAGTACTTC.

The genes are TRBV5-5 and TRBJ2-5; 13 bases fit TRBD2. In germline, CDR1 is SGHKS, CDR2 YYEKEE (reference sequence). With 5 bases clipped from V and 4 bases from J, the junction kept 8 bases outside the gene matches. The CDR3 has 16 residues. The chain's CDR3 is CASSPPGLAGVETQYF. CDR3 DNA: TGTGCCAGCAGTCCACCCGGACTAGCGGGGGTAGAGACCCAGTACTTC.

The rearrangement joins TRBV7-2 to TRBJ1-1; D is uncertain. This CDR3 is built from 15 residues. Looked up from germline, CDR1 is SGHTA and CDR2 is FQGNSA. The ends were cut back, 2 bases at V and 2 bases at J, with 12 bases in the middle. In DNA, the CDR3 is TGTGCCAGCAGCTTATTTCGGGGAGGTAACACTGAAGCTTTCTTT. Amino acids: CASSLFRGGNTEAFF.

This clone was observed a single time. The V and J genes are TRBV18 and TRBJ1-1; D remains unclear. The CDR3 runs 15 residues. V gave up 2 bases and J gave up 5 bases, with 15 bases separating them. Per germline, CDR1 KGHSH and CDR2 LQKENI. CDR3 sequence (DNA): TGTGCCAGCTCACCAATAGTACCGGGTTGGACTGAAGCTTTCTTT. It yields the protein CASSPIVPGWTEAFF.

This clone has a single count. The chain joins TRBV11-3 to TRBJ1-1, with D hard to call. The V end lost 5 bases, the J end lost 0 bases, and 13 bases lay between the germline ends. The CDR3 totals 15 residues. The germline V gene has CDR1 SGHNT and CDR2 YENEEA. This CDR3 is CASSPGGSLNTEAFF. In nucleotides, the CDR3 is TGTGCCAGCAGCCCAGGAGGTAGTCTGAACACTGAAGCTTTCTTT.

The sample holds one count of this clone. Here the CDR3 DNA reads TGTGCCAGCAGCTTGAATACCATAAGGAGCTCCTATAATTCACCCCTCCACTTT. Protein: CASSLNTIRSSYNSPLHF. The rearrangement links TRBV5-6 to TRBJ1-6; unclear D gene. The CDR3 has 18 amino acids. Trimming pared 1 base from V and 0 bases from J, leaving 14 bases between. CDR1 SGHDT and CDR2 YYEEEE come from the germline V gene.

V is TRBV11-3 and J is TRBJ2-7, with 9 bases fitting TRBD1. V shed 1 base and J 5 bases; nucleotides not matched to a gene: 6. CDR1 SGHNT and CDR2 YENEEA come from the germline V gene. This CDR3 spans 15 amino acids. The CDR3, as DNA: TGTGCCAGCAGCTTAGGACGGACAGGGGCAAACGAGCAGTACTTC. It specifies CASSLGRTGANEQYF.

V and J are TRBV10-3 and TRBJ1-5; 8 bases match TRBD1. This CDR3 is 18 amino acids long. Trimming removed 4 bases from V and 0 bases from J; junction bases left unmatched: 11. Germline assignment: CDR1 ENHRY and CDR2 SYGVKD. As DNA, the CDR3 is TGTGCCATCAGTGTGGTGCCAGGACAGGGTCATAGCAATCAGCCCCAGCATTTT. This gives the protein CAISVVPGQGHSNQPQHF.

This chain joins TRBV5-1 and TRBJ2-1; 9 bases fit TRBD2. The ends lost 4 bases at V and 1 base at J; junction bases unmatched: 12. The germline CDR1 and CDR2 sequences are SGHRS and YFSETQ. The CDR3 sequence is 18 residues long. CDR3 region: CASSRGTSPAASYNEQFF. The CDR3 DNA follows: TGCGCCAGCAGCCGCGGGACTAGCCCCGCAGCGTCCTACAATGAGCAGTTCTTC.

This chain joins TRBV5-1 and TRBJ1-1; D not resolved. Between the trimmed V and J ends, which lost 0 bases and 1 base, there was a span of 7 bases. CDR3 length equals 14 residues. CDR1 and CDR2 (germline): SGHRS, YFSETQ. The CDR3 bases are TGCGCCAGCAGCTTGGAGGCCGGGAACACTGAAGCTTTCTTT. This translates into CASSLEAGNTEAFF.

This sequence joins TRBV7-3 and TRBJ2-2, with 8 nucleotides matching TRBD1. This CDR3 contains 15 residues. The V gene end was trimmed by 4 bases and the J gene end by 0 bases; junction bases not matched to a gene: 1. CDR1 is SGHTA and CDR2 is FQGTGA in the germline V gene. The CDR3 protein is CASSSDRANTGELFF. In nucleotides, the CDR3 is TGTGCCAGCAGCTCGGACAGGGCGAACACCGGGGAGCTGTTTTTT.

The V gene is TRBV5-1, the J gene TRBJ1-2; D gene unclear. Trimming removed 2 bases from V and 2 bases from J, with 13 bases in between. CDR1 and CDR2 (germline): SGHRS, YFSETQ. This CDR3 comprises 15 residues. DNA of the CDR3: TGCGCCAGCAGCTTTGTCGGTAGCTTGAACTATGGCTACACCTTC. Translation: CASSFVGSLNYGYTF.

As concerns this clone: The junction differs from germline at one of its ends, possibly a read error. The CDR3 bases are TGTGCCAGCAGCTCAGACAGGGACGAGCAGTACTTC. It translates to CASSSDRDEQYF. V is TRBV5-1 and J is TRBJ2-7, with 7 bases matching TRBD1. Germline V lookup: CDR1 SGHRS, CDR2 YFSETQ. The CDR3 sequence is 12 residues long.

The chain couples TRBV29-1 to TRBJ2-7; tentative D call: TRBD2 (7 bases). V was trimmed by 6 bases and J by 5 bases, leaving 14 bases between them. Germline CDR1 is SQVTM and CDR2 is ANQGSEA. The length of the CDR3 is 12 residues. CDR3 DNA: TGCAGCGTGGTAGGGGGGGCGCACGAGCAGTACTTC. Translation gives CSVVGGAHEQYF.

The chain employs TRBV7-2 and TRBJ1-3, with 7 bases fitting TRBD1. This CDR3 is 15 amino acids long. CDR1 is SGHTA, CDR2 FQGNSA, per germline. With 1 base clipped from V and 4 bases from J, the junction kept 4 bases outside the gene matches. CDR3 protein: CASSLVQGGGNTIYF. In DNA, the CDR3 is TGTGCCAGCAGCTTAGTTCAAGGGGGCGGAAACACCATATATTTT. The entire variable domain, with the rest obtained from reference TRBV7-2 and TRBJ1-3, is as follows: GAGVSQSPSNKVTEKGKDVELRCDPISGHTALYWYRQSLGQGLEFLIYFQGNSAPDKSGLPSDRFSAERTGGSVSTLTIQRTQQEDSAVYLCASSLVQGGGNTIYFGEGSWLTVV.

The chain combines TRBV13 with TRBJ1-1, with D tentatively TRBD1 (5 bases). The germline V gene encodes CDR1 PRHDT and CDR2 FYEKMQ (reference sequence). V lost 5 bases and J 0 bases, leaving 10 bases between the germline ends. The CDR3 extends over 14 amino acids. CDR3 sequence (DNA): TGTGCCAGCAGCACCGGGACCCTGAACACTGAAGCTTTCTTT. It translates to CASSTGTLNTEAFF.

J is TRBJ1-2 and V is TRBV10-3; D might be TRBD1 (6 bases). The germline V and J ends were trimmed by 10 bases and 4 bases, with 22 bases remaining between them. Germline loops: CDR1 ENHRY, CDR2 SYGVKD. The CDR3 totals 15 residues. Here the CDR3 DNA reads TGTGCCACCAGAATGCTTCAAGGGGGACCCTATGGCTACACCTTC. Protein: CATRMLQGGPYGYTF.

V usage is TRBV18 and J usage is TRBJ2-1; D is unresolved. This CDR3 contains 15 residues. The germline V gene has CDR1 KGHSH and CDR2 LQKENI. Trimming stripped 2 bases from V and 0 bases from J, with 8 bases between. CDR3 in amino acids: CASSPGVSSYNEQFF. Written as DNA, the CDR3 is TGTGCCAGCTCACCAGGGGTTAGCTCCTACAATGAGCAGTTCTTC.

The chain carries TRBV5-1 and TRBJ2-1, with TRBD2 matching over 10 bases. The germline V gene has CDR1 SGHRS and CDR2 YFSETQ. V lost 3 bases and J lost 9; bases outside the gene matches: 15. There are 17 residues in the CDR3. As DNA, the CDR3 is TGCGCCAGCAGCTGGCGCCCACTAGCGGGGCCCGGGAGTGAGCAGTTCTTC. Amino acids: CASSWRPLAGPGSEQFF.